Listed below are T cell receptor beta chains from one sample, sequenced in a study of cytomegalovirus exposure and HLA in healthy donors. Clones were sequenced by immunoSEQ multiplex PCR, and TCRdb holds only the in-frame ones, with some missing. The repertoire holds 70,000 or so clones, with roughly 74% as singletons. The sample taken for sequencing was PBMCs. All receptors come from a woman in her fifties or sixties in good health and CMV-seropositive. Both conserved end residues are part of each CDR3. D genes are given only for firm matches. Size tells how often a clone was seen (once, few, many) or the class of an expanded clone, and some rows leave it out.

D gene: TRBD1; V gene: TRBV5-4; clone size: -; J gene: TRBJ2-7; CDR3 DNA: TGTGCCAGCAGCTTTGGCGGTACAGGGGTCTCTGGGGAGCAGTACTTC; CDR3 protein: CASSFGGTGVSGEQYF
D gene: -; V gene: TRBV5-4; clone size: -; J gene: TRBJ2-7; CDR3 DNA: TGTGCCAGCAGCCCCTCCACGGAGGGGAATAACGAGCAGTACTTC; CDR3 protein: CASSPSTEGNNEQYF
D gene: TRBD1; V gene: TRBV5-4; clone size: -; J gene: TRBJ2-7; CDR3 DNA: TGTGCCAGCAGCGTTTCCGGGACAGTTGTCTCCGAGCAGTACTTC; CDR3 protein: CASSVSGTVVSEQYF
D gene: -; V gene: TRBV30; clone size: once; J gene: TRBJ2-1; CDR3 DNA: TGTGCCTGGAGTGGGCTAGATTACTACAATGAGCAGTTCTTC; CDR3 protein: CAWSGLDYYNEQFF
D gene: TRBD1; V gene: TRBV10-3; clone size: once; J gene: TRBJ2-7; CDR3 DNA: TGTGCCATCAGTGAGTCAGGCGGGACAGGGGCCTACGAGCAGTACTTC; CDR3 protein: CAISESGGTGAYEQYF
D gene: -; V gene: TRBV5-1; clone size: -; J gene: TRBJ2-1; CDR3 DNA: TGCGCCAGCAGCTTGGGCACGGCGGGTTATAATGAGCAGTTCTTC; CDR3 protein: CASSLGTAGYNEQFF
D gene: -; V gene: TRBV7-9; clone size: -; J gene: TRBJ1-3; CDR3 DNA: TGTGCCAGCAAGCTAACAGGGAGCAAAGGGTCTGGAAACACCATATATTTT; CDR3 protein: CASKLTGSKGSGNTIYF
D gene: TRBD2; V gene: TRBV13; clone size: -; J gene: TRBJ2-1; CDR3 DNA: TGTGCCAGCAGCTTAGCGGGACTAGCGGGCAATGAGCAGTTCTTC; CDR3 protein: CASSLAGLAGNEQFF
D gene: -; V gene: TRBV6-1; clone size: -; J gene: TRBJ1-2; CDR3 DNA: TGTGCCAGCAGTGAAAGAGGCTATGGCTACACCTTC; CDR3 protein: CASSERGYGYTF
D gene: -; V gene: TRBV5-6; clone size: few; J gene: TRBJ1-4; CDR3 DNA: TGTGCCAGCAGCTTGGTACAGTCTGAAAAACTGTTTTTT; CDR3 protein: CASSLVQSEKLFF
D gene: -; V gene: TRBV9; clone size: -; J gene: TRBJ2-7; CDR3 DNA: TGTGCCAGCAGCGTAGCAGTTTCATCTAGAGAGCAGTACTTC; CDR3 protein: CASSVAVSSREQYF
D gene: -; V gene: TRBV27; clone size: -; J gene: TRBJ1-1; CDR3 DNA: TGTGCCAGCAGTTTAACCCCCCCAAGCATGAACACTGAAGCTTTCTTT; CDR3 protein: CASSLTPPSMNTEAFF
D gene: -; V gene: TRBV2; clone size: -; J gene: TRBJ1-5; CDR3 DNA: TGTGCCAGCAGTTCCGGGGGGGCTGGGCCCCAGCATTTT; CDR3 protein: CASSSGGAGPQHF
D gene: TRBD1; V gene: TRBV6-1; clone size: -; J gene: TRBJ2-2; CDR3 DNA: TGTGCCAGCAGTGACGACAGGGGGCGATTTAACCCCGGGGAGCTGTTTTTT; CDR3 protein: CASSDDRGRFNPGELFF
D gene: TRBD1; V gene: TRBV10-2; clone size: -; J gene: TRBJ1-1; CDR3 DNA: TGCGCCAGCGTACAGGGGGGTGTCACTGAAGCTTTCTTT; CDR3 protein: CASVQGGVTEAFF